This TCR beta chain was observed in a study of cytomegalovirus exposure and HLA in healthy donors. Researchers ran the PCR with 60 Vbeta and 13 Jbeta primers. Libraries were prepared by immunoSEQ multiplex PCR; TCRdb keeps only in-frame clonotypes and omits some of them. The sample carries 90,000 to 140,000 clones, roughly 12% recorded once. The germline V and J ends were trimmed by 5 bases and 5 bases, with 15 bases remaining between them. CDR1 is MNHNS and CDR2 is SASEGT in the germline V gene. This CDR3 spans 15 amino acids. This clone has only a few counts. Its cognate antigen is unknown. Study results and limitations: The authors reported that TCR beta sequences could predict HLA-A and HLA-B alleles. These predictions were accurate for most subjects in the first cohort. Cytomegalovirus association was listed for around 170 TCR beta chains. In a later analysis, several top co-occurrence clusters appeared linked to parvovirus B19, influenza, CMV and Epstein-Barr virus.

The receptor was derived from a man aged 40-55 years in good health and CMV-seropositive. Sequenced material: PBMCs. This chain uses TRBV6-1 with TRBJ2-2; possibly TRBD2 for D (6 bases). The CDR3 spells CASSPTGSGTGELFF. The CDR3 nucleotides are TGTGCCAGCAGTCCGACCGGGAGTGGGACCGGGGAGCTGTTTTTT.